The sample holds a few counts of the clone carrying this T cell receptor (beta chain). These data originate in a study of blood T cell repertoires in COVID-19. Study-wide context: Specimens from acute and convalescent COVID-19 originated in the United States, Italy and Spain. T cells, B-cell-depleted T cells, or PBMCs provided the cDNA or gDNA that served as material.

TCRdb keeps only in-frame clones here, not all; method: immunoSEQ multiplex PCR. Among fewer than 200,000 clones listed, 70% to 80% were seen once. The cohort comprised adults aged about 18 to 89 years residing in under 25 US areas. Cohort allocation depended upon clinical history that participants reported. Germline V CDR1 and CDR2: MDHEN, SYDVKM. V shed 8 bases and J shed 4 bases, with 23 bases lying between them. This CDR3 region has 16 residues. Sequencing was performed on PBMCs or T cells enriched from blood (not recorded which). The receptor's source is a woman in her forties or fifties who had recovered from COVID-19. This sequence joins TRBV28 and TRBJ1-2; maybe TRBD1 (5 bases). CDR3 residues: CASLSAEGAPGYGYTF. In DNA, the CDR3 is TGTGCCAGCCTCTCCGCTGAAGGGGCGCCAGGCTATGGCTACACCTTC.